This note documents a single T cell receptor (beta chain) sequence. Its antigen remains undetermined. No quality values exist for individual bases; no much larger clone is one base distant. These data belong to a study of blood T cell repertoires in COVID-19 (dated by TCRdb to 2018 to 2021). About the study as a whole: The collaborator samples originated in the United States, Italy and Spain and spanned the acute and convalescent phases of COVID-19. The prospective study material was composed of cDNA or gDNA derived from T cells, B-cell-depleted T cells, or PBMCs. The repertoires were released in a freely available public database intended as a resource for research on the immune response to SARS-CoV-2. Where available, HLA class I and class II types were taken from metadata supplied by the sample provider and were not determined by assay-based typing. A de-identified subject ID, COVID-19 status, age in years and sex were almost always included in the sample metadata. Deeply sampled blood TCRbeta repertoires from subjects exposed to, actively infected with, or recovered from COVID-19 were included in the dataset. The samples were drawn from two sources: the first 160 participants of the ongoing ImmuneRACE study, and over 950 subjects contributed by 6 global collaborators.

TCRbeta CDR3 regions were amplified from genomic DNA by means of the immunoSEQ Assay, a bias-controlled multiplex PCR. In the authors' own workflow: The number of nucleated cells in each sample was estimated from the amplification of reference gene primers within the assay. To quantify the absolute abundance of each unique TCRbeta CDR3 rearrangement, sequence reads were collapsed and filtered. For each sample, productive Simpson clonality was calculated by taking the square root of Simpson's diversity index across productive rearrangements. Entries here come from immuneACCESS through TCRdb and include only in-frame sequences with V and J called. Some clones fail to appear in such tables; in the studies checked, an unresolved V gene covers under half of the shortfall, and the cause of the remainder is unknown. D and trimming come from the DNA, and the V and J calls and clone size come from that table. The sample table shows a few hundred thousand clones, and more than 75% are seen once. The ten largest clones take up more than 1% of the sample.

Points the paper makes about the study in general: The quantity of clinical and demographic metadata differed by source and by participant and was supplied without curation.

In the prospective study, participants were roughly 18 to 90 years old, resided in about two dozen geographic areas of the United States, and were enrolled through a virtual design. In the prospective study, cohorts were assigned on the basis of participant-reported clinical history obtained from a screening survey and a study questionnaire. Recovered participants in ImmuneRACE Cohort 3 were defined as having two consecutive negative NP/OP PCR tests, clearance from a healthcare professional, or resolution of symptoms. Each participant in the prospective study had whole blood, serum and a nasopharyngeal or oropharyngeal swab collected by mobile phlebotomists. Over a roughly two-month period, participants in the prospective study had the option of providing additional blood draws and questionnaires. Prospective study blood samples were shipped either frozen or at room temperature before DNA extraction.

The germline V gene gives CDR1 as KGHDR and CDR2 as SFDVKD. There are 15 amino acids in the CDR3, from cysteine to phenylalanine inclusive. CDR3 DNA is the only sequence kept; it has 45 bases, read in frame from the first base. The V end loses 3 bases and the J end loses 2 bases, and a stretch of 10 bases separates them. The material sequenced was PBMCs or T cells enriched from blood (not recorded which). The TCR comes from a woman aged 18-29 years who had recovered from COVID-19. The rearrangement combines TRBV24-1 with TRBJ1-3; tentative D gene TRBD1, with 6 bases matching. The bases read TGTGCCACCAGTGATCACACAGGGACTGGAAACACCATATATTTT. It translates to CATSDHTGTGNTIYF.